This T cell receptor beta chain comes out of a study of CD8 T cells in ankylosing spondylitis. Germline assignment: CDR1 SEHNR and CDR2 FQNEAQ (reference sequence). Trimming took 0 bases from V and 0 from J, leaving 5 bases between them. The CDR3 covers 14 residues. This clonotype was counted many times. TCRdb re-called the 5' RACE reads with MiXCR, one entry per CDR3 protein. The data contain about 260,000 distinct CDR3 sequences, about 24% of them singletons. Sequenced material: blood, either unsorted or a sorted T cell fraction (not recorded which). This receptor was obtained from a male donor with ankylosing spondylitis or in good health (not recorded which). The chain links TRBV7-9 to TRBJ1-1; D is unresolved. CDR3 protein: CASSLAAVNTEAFF. The DNA of the CDR3 is TGTGCCAGCAGCTTAGCTGCCGTGAACACTGAAGCTTTCTTT.